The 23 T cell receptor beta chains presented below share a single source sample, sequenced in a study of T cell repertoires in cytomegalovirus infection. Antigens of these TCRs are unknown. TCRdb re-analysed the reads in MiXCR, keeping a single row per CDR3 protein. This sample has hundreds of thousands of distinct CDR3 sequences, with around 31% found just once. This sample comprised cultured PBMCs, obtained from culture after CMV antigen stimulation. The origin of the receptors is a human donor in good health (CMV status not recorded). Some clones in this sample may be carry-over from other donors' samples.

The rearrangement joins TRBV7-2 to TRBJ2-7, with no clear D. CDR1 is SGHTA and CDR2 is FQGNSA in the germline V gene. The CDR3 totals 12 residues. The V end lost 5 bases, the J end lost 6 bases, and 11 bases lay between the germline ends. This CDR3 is CASSQNWGEQYF. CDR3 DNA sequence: TGTGCCAGCAGCCAGAACTGGGGCGAGCAGTACTTC.

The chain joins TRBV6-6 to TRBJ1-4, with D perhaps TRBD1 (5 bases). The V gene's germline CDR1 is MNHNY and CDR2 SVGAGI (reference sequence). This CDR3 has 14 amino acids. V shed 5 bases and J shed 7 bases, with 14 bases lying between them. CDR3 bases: TGTGCCAGCAGTATGTCGACGGGGGGTGAAAAACTGTTTTTT. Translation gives CASSMSTGGEKLFF.

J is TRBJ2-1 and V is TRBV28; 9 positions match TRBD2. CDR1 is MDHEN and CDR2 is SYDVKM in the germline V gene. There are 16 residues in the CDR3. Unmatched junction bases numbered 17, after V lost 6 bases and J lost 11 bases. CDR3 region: CASSSMRAGGHDKQFF. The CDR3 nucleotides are TGTGCCAGCAGCTCTATGCGTGCGGGAGGGCATGATAAGCAGTTCTTC.

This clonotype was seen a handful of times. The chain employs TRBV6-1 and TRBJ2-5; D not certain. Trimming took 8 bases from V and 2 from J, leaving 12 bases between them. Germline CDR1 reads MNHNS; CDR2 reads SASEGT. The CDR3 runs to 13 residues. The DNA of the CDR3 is TGTGCCAGCGCGACAAGGCCGCAAGAGACCCAGTACTTC. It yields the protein CASATRPQETQYF.

In DNA form, the CDR3 reads TGTGCCAGCAGCATCCAGGGGGCGAGTGAAAAACTGTTTTTT. This translates into CASSIQGASEKLFF. The V and J genes are TRBV7-9 and TRBJ1-4, with TRBD1 identical over 8 bases. Trimming took 5 bases from V and 7 from J; bases not matched to a gene: 6. This CDR3 has 14 amino acids. Per the germline V gene, CDR1 is SEHNR and CDR2 is FQNEAQ (reference sequence).

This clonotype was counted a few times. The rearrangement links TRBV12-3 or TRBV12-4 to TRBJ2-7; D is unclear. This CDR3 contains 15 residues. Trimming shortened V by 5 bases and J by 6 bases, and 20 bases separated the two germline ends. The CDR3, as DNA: TGTGCCAGCAGTCCCTCCCGGGCTACGACTGCCGAGCAGTACTTC. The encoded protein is CASSPSRATTAEQYF.

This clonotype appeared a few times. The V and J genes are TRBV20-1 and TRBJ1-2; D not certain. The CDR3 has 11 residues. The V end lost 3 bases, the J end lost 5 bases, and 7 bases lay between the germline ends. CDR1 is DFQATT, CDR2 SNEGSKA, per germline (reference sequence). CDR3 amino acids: CSASSLYGYTF. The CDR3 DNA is TGCAGTGCTAGTTCCTTATATGGCTACACCTTC.

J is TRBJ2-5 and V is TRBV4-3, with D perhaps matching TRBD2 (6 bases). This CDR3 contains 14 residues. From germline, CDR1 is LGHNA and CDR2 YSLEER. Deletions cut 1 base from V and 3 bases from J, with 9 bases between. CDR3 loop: CASSQGGEEETQYF. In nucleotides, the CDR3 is TGCGCCAGCAGCCAAGGGGGGGAGGAAGAGACCCAGTACTTC.

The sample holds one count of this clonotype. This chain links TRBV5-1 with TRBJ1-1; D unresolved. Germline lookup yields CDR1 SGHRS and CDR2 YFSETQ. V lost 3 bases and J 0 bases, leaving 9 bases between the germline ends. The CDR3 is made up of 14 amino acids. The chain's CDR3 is CASSSVSMNTEAFF. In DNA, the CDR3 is TGCGCCAGCAGCTCGGTCAGCATGAACACTGAAGCTTTCTTT.

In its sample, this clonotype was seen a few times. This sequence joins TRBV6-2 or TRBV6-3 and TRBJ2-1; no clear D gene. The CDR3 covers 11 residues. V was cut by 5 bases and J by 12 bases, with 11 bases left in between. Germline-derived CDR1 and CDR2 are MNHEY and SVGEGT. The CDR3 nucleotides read TGTGCCAGCAGTCGGGCGGTTGGGCAGTTCTTC. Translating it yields CASSRAVGQFF.

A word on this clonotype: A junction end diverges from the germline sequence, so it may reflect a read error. The CDR3 DNA reads as TGTGCCAGCAGTTACGGTGGTGTGGTCAGAAGCTCCTACAATGAGCAGGTCTTC. Translated, it gives CASSYGGVVRSSYNEQVF. This chain joins TRBV6-2 or TRBV6-3 and TRBJ2-1, with D hard to call. This CDR3 contains 18 residues. Germline V CDR1 and CDR2: MNHEY, SVGEGT.

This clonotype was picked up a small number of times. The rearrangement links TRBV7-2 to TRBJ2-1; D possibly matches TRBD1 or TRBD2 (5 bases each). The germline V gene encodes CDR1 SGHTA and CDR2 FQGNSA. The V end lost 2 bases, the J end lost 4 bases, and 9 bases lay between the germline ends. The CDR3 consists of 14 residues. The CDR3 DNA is TGTGCCAGCAGCTTAACGGGGCTTTACAATGAGCAGTTCTTC. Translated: CASSLTGLYNEQFF.

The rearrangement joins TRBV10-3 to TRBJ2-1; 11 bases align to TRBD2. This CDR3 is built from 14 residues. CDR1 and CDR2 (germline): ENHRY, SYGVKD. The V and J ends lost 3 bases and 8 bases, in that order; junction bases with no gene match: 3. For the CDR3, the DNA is TGTGCCATCAGTGAACTAGCGGGAGTCGATGAGCAGTTCTTC. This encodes CAISELAGVDEQFF.

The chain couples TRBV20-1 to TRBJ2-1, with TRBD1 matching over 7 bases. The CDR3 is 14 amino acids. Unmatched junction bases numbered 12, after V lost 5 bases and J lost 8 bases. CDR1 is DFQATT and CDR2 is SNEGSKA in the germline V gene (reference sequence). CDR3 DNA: TGCAGTGCTGAGGGGGCCGGACGGGGCCATGAGCAGTTCTTC. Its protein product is CSAEGAGRGHEQFF.

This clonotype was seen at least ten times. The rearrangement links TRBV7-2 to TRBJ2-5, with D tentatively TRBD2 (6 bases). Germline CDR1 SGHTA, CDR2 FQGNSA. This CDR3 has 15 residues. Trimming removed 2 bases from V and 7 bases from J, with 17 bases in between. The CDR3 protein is CASSLTAGGSSTQYF. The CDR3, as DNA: TGTGCCAGCAGCTTAACAGCGGGTGGGAGTTCGACCCAGTACTTC.

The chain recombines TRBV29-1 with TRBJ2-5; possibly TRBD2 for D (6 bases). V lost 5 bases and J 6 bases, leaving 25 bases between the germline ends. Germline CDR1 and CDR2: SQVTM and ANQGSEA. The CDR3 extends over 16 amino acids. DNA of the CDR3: TGCAGCGTTAGTGGAGGGAGTGTAAGGGTCGTTAAGACCCAGTACTTC. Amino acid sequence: CSVSGGSVRVVKTQYF.

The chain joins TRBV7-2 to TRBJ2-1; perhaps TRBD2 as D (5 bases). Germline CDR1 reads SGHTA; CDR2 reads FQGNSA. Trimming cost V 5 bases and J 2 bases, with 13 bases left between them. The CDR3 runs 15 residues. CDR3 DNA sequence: TGTGCCAGCAGCCCGCCTGGGAGCACCTACAATGAGCAGTTCTTC. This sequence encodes CASSPPGSTYNEQFF.

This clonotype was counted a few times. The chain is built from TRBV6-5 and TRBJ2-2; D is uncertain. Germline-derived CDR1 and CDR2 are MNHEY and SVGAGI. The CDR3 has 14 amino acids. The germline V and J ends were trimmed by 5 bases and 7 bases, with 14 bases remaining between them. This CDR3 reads CASSAEVKGGELFF. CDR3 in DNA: TGTGCCAGCAGTGCAGAGGTCAAGGGCGGGGAGCTGTTTTTT.

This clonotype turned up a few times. This CDR3 reads CAIKGAGGVETQYF. The CDR3 region has the DNA TGTGCCATCAAGGGTGCAGGGGGCGTTGAGACCCAGTACTTC. The genes are TRBV10-3 and TRBJ2-5, with 8 bases lining up with TRBD1. The V gene's germline CDR1 is ENHRY and CDR2 SYGVKD. The CDR3 is 14 amino acids. With 7 bases clipped from V and 5 bases from J, the junction kept 9 bases outside the gene matches.

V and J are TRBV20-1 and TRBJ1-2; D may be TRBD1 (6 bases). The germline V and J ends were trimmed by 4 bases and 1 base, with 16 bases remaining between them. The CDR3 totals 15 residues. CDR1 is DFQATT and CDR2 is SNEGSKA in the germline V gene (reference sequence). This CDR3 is CSAKGVPGHNYGYTF. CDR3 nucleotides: TGCAGTGCTAAGGGGGTTCCCGGACATAACTATGGCTACACCTTC.

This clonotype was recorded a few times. The chain's CDR3 is CASSNEGLAGFFF. The CDR3 DNA sequence: TGTGCCAGCAGCAACGAGGGACTAGCGGGATTCTTCTTC. The rearrangement uses TRBV7-6 and TRBJ2-1; 13 bases are shared with TRBD2. The CDR3 sequence is 13 residues long. Germline values: CDR1 SGHVS, CDR2 FNYEAQ. V was clipped by 5 bases and J by 16 bases; unmatched bases: 8.

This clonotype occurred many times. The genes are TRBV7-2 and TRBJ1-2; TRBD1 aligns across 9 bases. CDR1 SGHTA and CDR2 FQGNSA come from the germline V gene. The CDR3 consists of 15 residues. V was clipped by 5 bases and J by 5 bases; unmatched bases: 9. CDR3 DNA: TGTGCCAGCAGCCCCTCGTGGACAGGGGATTATGGCTACACCTTC. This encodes CASSPSWTGDYGYTF.

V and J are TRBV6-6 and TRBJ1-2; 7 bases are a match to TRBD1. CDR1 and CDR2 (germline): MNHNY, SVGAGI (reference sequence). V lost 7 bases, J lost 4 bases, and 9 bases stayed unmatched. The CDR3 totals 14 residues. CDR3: CASTKSGTAYGYTF. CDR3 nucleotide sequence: TGTGCCAGCACCAAATCCGGGACAGCCTATGGCTACACCTTC.